This TCR beta chain was profiled in a study of cytomegalovirus exposure and HLA in healthy donors. Study-level points and caveats: Prediction of most subjects' HLA-A and HLA-B alleles by TCR beta sequences was reportedly accurate.

This clone was detected a few times. As yet, its antigen is unknown. 60 Vbeta and 13 Jbeta primers were used in PCR. Clones were read by immunoSEQ multiplex PCR, and TCRdb kept only the in-frame ones, dropping some. The repertoire has 180,000 or so clones, 82% of them found once; the top ten carry 1.5% to 1.9%. CDR3 length equals 15 residues. The germline CDR1 and CDR2 sequences are SGHTA and FQGNSA. With 5 bases clipped from V and 4 bases from J, the junction kept 4 bases outside the gene matches. The specimen sequenced was PBMCs. The gene calls are TRBV7-2 and TRBJ2-5, with 13 bases fitting TRBD2. The clonotype comes from a middle-aged man in good health and CMV-seronegative. CDR3 bases: TGTGCCAGCAGCGCACTAGCGGGGGGGATAGAGACCCAGTACTTC. Its translation is CASSALAGGIETQYF.